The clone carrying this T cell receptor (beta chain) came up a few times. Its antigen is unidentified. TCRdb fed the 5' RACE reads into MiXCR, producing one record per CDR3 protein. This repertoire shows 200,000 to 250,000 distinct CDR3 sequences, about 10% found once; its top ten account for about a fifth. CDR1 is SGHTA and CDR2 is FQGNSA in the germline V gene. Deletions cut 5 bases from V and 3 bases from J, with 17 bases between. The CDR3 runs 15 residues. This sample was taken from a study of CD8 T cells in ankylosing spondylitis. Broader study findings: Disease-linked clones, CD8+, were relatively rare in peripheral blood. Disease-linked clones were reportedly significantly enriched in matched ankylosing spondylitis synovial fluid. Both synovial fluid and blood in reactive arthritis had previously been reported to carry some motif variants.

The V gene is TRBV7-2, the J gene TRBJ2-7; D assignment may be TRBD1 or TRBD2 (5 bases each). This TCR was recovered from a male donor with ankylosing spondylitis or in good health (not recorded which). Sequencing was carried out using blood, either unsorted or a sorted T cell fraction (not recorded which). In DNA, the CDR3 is TGTGCCAGCAGCCTCCAGTGGGGGATCGACTACGAGCAGTACTTC. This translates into CASSLQWGIDYEQYF.